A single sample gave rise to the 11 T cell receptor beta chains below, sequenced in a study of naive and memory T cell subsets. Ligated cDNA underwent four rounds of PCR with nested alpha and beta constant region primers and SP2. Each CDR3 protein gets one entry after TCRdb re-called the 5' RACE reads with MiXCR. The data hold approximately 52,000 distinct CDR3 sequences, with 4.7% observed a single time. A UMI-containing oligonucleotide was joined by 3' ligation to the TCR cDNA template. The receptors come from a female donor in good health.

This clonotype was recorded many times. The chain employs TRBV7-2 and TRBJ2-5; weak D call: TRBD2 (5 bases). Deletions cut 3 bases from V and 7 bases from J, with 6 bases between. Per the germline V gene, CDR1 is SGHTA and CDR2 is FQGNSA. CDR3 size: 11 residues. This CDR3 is CASSFLATQYF. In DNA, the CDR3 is TGTGCCAGCAGCTTTCTAGCGACCCAGTACTTC.

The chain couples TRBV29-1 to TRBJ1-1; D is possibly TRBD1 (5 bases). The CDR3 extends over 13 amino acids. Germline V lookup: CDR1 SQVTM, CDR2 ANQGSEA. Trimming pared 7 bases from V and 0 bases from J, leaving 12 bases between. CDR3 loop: CSGLTVMNTEAFF. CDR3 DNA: TGCAGCGGCCTGACAGTCATGAACACTGAAGCTTTCTTT.

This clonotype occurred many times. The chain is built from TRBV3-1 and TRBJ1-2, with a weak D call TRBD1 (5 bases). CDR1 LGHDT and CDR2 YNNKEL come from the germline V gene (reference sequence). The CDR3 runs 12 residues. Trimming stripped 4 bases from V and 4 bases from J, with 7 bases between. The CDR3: CASSPQGYGYTF. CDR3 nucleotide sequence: TGTGCCAGCAGCCCCCAGGGCTATGGCTACACCTTC.

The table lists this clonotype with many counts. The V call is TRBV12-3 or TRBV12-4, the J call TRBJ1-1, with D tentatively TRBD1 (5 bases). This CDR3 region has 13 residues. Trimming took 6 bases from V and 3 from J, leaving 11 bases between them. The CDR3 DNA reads TGTGCCAGCAGACGCGCAGGGTACACTGAAGCTTTCTTT. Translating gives CASRRAGYTEAFF.

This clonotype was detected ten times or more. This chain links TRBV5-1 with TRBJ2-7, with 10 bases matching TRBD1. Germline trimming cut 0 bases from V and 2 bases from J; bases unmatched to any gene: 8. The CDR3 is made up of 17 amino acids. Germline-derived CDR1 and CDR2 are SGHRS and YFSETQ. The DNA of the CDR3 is TGCGCCAGCAGCTTGGTACCGGGACAGGGGCTCCCCTACGAGCAGTACTTC. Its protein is CASSLVPGQGLPYEQYF.

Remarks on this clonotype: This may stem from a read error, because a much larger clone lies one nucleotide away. CDR3 nucleotide sequence: TGTGCCAGCAGCCGGACGGGGAGCCAAGAGACCCAGTACTTC. Translation gives CASSRTGSQETQYF. V usage is TRBV7-9 and J usage is TRBJ2-5; D perhaps matches TRBD2 (5 bases). The CDR3 is 14 residues long. V was trimmed by 5 bases and J by 1 base, leaving 11 bases between them. From germline, CDR1 is SEHNR and CDR2 FQNEAQ (reference sequence).

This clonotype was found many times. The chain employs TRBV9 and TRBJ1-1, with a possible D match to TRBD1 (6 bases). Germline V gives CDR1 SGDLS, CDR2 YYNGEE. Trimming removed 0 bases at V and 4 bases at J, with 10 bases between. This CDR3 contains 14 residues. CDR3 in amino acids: CASSVEGGSTEAFF. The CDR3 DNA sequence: TGTGCCAGCAGCGTAGAGGGGGGAAGCACTGAAGCTTTCTTT.

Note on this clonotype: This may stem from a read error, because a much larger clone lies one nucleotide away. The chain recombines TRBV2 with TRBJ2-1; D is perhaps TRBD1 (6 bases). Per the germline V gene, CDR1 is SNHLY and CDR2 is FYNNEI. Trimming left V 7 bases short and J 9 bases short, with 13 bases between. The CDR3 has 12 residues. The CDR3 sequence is CASTLGGGEQFF. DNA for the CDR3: TGTGCCAGCACGCTAGGGGGTGGTGAGCAGTTCTTC.

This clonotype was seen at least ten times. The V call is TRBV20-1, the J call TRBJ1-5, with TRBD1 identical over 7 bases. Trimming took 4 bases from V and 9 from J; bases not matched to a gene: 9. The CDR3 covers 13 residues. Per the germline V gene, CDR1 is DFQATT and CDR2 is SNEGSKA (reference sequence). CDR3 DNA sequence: TGCAGTGCTATTAGACAGGGTGAAGGGCCCCAGCATTTT. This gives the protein CSAIRQGEGPQHF.

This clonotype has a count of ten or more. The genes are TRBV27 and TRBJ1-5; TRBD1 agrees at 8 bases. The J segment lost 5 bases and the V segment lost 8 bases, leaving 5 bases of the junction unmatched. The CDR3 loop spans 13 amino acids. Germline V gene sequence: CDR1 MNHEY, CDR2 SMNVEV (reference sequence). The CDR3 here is CASGGQGDQPQHF. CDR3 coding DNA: TGTGCCAGCGGCGGACAGGGCGATCAGCCCCAGCATTTT.

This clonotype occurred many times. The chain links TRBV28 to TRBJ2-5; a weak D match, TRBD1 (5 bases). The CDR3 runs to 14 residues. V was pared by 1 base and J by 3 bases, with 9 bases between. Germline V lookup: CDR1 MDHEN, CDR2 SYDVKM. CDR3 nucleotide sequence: TGTGCCAGCAGTTTATCGGTCAGGGAAGAGACCCAGTACTTC. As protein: CASSLSVREETQYF.